Reported below is one T cell receptor (beta chain). Trimming stripped 3 bases from V and 5 bases from J, with 10 bases between. This CDR3 spans 14 amino acids. Germline values: CDR1 MDHEN, CDR2 SYDVKM. The data were taken from a study of blood T cell repertoires in COVID-19. Across the study: Researchers got acute and convalescent COVID-19 samples from the United States, Italy and Spain. PBMCs, B-cell-depleted T cells, or T cells were the source of the cDNA or gDNA that made up the material.

In the authors' methods: Cell counts per sample came from amplifying reference gene primers. Sequenced by immunoSEQ multiplex PCR; TCRdb stores in-frame clones only, minus some. V, J and clone size reflect that table, while D and trimming were determined from the DNA. The sample lists 34,000 or so clones, about nine tenths occurring once. This TCR was recovered from a man aged 50-60 years with active or convalescent COVID-19. This rearrangement joins TRBV28 to TRBJ1-4; D might be TRBD1 (5 bases). Sequencing used peripheral blood. The CDR3 sequence is CASSFQGGNEKLFF. The CDR3 DNA follows: TGTGCCAGCAGTTTCCAGGGCGGAAATGAAAAACTGTTTTTT. The whole variable domain, filled in from reference TRBV28 and TRBJ1-4, reads DVKVTQSSRYLVKRTGEKVFLECVQDMDHENMFWYRQDPGLGLRLIYFSYDVKMKEKGDIPEGYSVSREKKERFSLILESASTNQTSMYLCASSFQGGNEKLFFGSGTQLSVL.